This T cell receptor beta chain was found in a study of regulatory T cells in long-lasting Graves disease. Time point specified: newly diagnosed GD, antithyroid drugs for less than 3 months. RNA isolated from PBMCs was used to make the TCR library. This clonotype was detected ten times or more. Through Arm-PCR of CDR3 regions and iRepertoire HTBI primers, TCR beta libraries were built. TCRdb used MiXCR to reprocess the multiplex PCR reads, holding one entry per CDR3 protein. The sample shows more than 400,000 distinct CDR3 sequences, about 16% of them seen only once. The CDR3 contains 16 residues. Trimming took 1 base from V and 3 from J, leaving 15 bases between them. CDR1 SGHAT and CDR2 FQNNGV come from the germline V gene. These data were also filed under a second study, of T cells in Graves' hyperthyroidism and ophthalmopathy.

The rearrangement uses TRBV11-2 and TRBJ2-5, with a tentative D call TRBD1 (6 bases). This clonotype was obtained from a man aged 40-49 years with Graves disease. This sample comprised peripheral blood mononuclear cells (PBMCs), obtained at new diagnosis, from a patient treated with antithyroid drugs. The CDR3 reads CASSLVPRTEKETQYF. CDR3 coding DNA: TGTGCCAGCAGCTTAGTCCCTAGGACAGAGAAAGAGACCCAGTACTTC.